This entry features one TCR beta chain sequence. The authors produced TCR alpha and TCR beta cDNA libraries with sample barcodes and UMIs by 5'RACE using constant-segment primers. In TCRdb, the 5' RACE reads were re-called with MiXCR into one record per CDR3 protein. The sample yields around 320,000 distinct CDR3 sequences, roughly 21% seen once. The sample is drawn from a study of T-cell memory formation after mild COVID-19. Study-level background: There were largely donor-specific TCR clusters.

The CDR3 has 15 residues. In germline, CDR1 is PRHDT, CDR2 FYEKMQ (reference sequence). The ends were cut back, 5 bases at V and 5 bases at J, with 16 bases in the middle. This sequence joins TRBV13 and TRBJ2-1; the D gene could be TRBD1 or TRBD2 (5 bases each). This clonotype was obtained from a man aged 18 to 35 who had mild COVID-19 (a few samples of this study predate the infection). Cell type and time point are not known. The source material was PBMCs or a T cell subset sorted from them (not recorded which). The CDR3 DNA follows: TGTGCCAGCAGCACAGCCGGGACGGTTGACAATGAGCAGTTCTTC. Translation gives CASSTAGTVDNEQFF.